The clone carrying this T cell receptor (beta chain) was recorded many times. One entry per CDR3 protein results from TCRdb running MiXCR on the RACE reads. This sample has a few hundred thousand distinct CDR3 sequences, with roughly 6% found just once. These data originate in a study of human T cells and chemical hapten exposure. The germline CDR1 and CDR2 sequences are SGHRS and YFSETQ. With V trimmed by 4 bases and J by 5 bases, 6 bases remained unmatched. The CDR3 has 15 amino acids. Regarding time point: patch test 2, 6 weeks after DPC sensitization. The treatment denotes: therapeutic diphenylcyclopropenone sensitization with weekly scalp DPC.

The V call is TRBV5-1, the J call TRBJ2-2; 9 positions match TRBD1. Sequencing used whole blood, obtained in connection with sensitization to the hapten diphenylcyclopropenone (DPC). The receptor comes from a woman between 18 and 29 years old with alopecia areata. Some clones in this sample may be carry-over from other donors' samples. In DNA, the CDR3 is TGCGCCAGCAGCCCTGGGGACAGGGAGACCGGGGAGCTGTTTTTT. Protein product: CASSPGDRETGELFF.